A selection of T cell receptor beta chains follows, all from one sample in a study of cytomegalovirus exposure and HLA in healthy donors. The method was immunoSEQ multiplex PCR; TCRdb's version includes in-frame clones alone and lacks a portion of them. The clone table shows 56,000 or so clones, with the ten largest holding 25% to 30%. The specimen was PBMCs. The receptors derive from a man aged 35 to 55 in good health and CMV-seropositive. The CDR3 runs from the conserved cysteine through the conserved F or W. Fields, in order: J gene, V gene, D gene, CDR3 DNA, CDR3 protein. The D gene is left open where the match is weak.

j_call: TRBJ2-3; v_call: TRBV7-3; d_call: TRBD2; cdr3_nt: TGTGCCAGCAGCTTATTCGCGGGAGGGGCAGATACGCAGTATTTT; cdr3_aa: CASSLFAGGADTQYF
j_call: TRBJ2-7; v_call: TRBV5-5; d_call: TRBD2; cdr3_nt: TGTGCCAGCAGCCCTGTTTTCAATCCAGGGAGGGTGCACGAGCAGTACTTC; cdr3_aa: CASSPVFNPGRVHEQYF
j_call: TRBJ1-3; v_call: TRBV7-9; d_call: -; cdr3_nt: TGTGCCAGCAGCCTCCCTGGAAACACCATATATTTT; cdr3_aa: CASSLPGNTIYF
j_call: TRBJ1-1; v_call: TRBV9; d_call: -; cdr3_nt: TGTGCCAGCAGCGTAGGCAACTACACTGAAGCTTTCTTT; cdr3_aa: CASSVGNYTEAFF
j_call: TRBJ2-7; v_call: TRBV11-2; d_call: TRBD2; cdr3_nt: TGTGCCAGCAGCTTAGGGAGCGGGGGAGGGACTTACGAGCAGTACTTC; cdr3_aa: CASSLGSGGGTYEQYF
j_call: TRBJ1-1; v_call: TRBV18; d_call: -; cdr3_nt: TGTGCCAGCTCACCTGGACAGCGGAACACTGAAGCTTTCTTT; cdr3_aa: CASSPGQRNTEAFF
j_call: TRBJ1-2; v_call: TRBV7-8; d_call: -; cdr3_nt: TGTGCCAGCAGCTCACAGGGCATAGGGTATGGCTACACCTTC; cdr3_aa: CASSSQGIGYGYTF
j_call: TRBJ1-5; v_call: TRBV19; d_call: -; cdr3_nt: TGTGCCAGTAGACCGACAGGTAATAGCAATCAGCCCCAGCATTTT; cdr3_aa: CASRPTGNSNQPQHF
j_call: TRBJ1-3; v_call: TRBV28; d_call: TRBD1; cdr3_nt: TGTGCCAGCTCTACAGGGGGCTATGGAAACACCATATATTTT; cdr3_aa: CASSTGGYGNTIYF
j_call: TRBJ2-2; v_call: TRBV6-4; d_call: TRBD1; cdr3_nt: TGTGCCAGCAGTGACTCGGACAGGGACACCGGGGAGCTGTTTTTT; cdr3_aa: CASSDSDRDTGELFF
j_call: TRBJ2-5; v_call: TRBV18; d_call: -; cdr3_nt: TGTGCCAGCTCACCGGGTCCCTTGCGAGGGAATCCTCAAGAGACCCAGTACTTC; cdr3_aa: CASSPGPLRGNPQETQYF
j_call: TRBJ2-7; v_call: TRBV30; d_call: -; cdr3_nt: TGTGCCTGGAGTGACCGGTGGGCCCGACGGCCCTACGAGCAGTACTTC; cdr3_aa: CAWSDRWARRPYEQYF
j_call: TRBJ2-2; v_call: TRBV6-4; d_call: TRBD2; cdr3_nt: TGTGCCAGCAGTGACGGGGAGGGGAGAGGCGGCACCGGGGAGCTGTTTTTT; cdr3_aa: CASSDGEGRGGTGELFF
j_call: TRBJ2-7; v_call: TRBV2; d_call: TRBD1; cdr3_nt: TGTGCCAGGTCTAACAGGGGGATCTACGAGCAGTACTTC; cdr3_aa: CARSNRGIYEQYF
j_call: TRBJ2-1; v_call: TRBV10-1; d_call: -; cdr3_nt: TGCGCCAGCAGTGAAAAACAGGGCTTCTCCTACAATGAGCAGTTCTTC; cdr3_aa: CASSEKQGFSYNEQFF
j_call: TRBJ1-1; v_call: TRBV29-1; d_call: -; cdr3_nt: TGCAGCGTTAGGAGGACTGAAGCTTTCTTT; cdr3_aa: CSVRRTEAFF
j_call: TRBJ2-5; v_call: TRBV5-1; d_call: -; cdr3_nt: TGCGCCAGCAGCTTTTTGAACAGTCAAGAGACCCAGTACTTC; cdr3_aa: CASSFLNSQETQYF
j_call: TRBJ1-1; v_call: TRBV6-5; d_call: -; cdr3_nt: TGTGCCAGCAGGAGTTATTCCGGGGAACTCACTGAAGCTTTCTTT; cdr3_aa: CASRSYSGELTEAFF
j_call: TRBJ2-7; v_call: TRBV7-2; d_call: -; cdr3_nt: TGTGCCAGCAGCGCCGGCGAGGCGAGGGAGCAGTACTTC; cdr3_aa: CASSAGEAREQYF
j_call: TRBJ2-5; v_call: TRBV5-1; d_call: TRBD2; cdr3_nt: TGCGCCAGCAGCTTCTCCGGGACTAGCGGGCAAGAGACCCAGTACTTC; cdr3_aa: CASSFSGTSGQETQYF
j_call: TRBJ1-5; v_call: TRBV7-9; d_call: -; cdr3_nt: TGTGCCAGCAGCTTTCCGAATCAGCCCCAGCATTTT; cdr3_aa: CASSFPNQPQHF
j_call: TRBJ1-5; v_call: TRBV5-8; d_call: -; cdr3_nt: TGTGCCAGCAGCTTGGACCTCGGGTACCAGCCCCAGCATTTT; cdr3_aa: CASSLDLGYQPQHF
j_call: TRBJ1-5; v_call: TRBV30; d_call: TRBD1; cdr3_nt: TGTGCCTGGAGTAAGTTTACAGGGGGCAATCAGCCCCAGCATTTT; cdr3_aa: CAWSKFTGGNQPQHF
j_call: TRBJ2-7; v_call: TRBV7-8; d_call: -; cdr3_nt: TGTGCCAGCAGTTCTTACAGGGTACATATCGTCGAGCAGTACTTC; cdr3_aa: CASSSYRVHIVEQYF
j_call: TRBJ1-4; v_call: TRBV7-9; d_call: -; cdr3_nt: TGTGCCAGCAGCTTAATCTCAGGGCGTACTAATGAAAAACTGTTTTTT; cdr3_aa: CASSLISGRTNEKLFF
j_call: TRBJ1-6; v_call: TRBV9; d_call: TRBD1; cdr3_nt: TGTGCCAGCAGCGGACAGGGGGTAGGTTCACCCCTCCACTTT; cdr3_aa: CASSGQGVGSPLHF
j_call: TRBJ1-4; v_call: TRBV27; d_call: TRBD1; cdr3_nt: TGTGCCAGCAGTTCCCAGGGACAGGGAATACGAGGGATTAATGAAAAACTGTTTTTT; cdr3_aa: CASSSQGQGIRGINEKLFF
j_call: TRBJ2-7; v_call: TRBV5-1; d_call: TRBD1; cdr3_nt: TGCGCCAGCAGCTTAGGGGACAGGGGCCACGAGCAGTACTTC; cdr3_aa: CASSLGDRGHEQYF
j_call: TRBJ2-7; v_call: TRBV15; d_call: -; cdr3_nt: TGTGCCACCAGCAGAGATCGAGGCACCTACGAGCAGTACTTC; cdr3_aa: CATSRDRGTYEQYF
j_call: TRBJ2-7; v_call: TRBV29-1; d_call: -; cdr3_nt: TGCAGCGTTGAAAAGGCAGGGGGGACCGATTACGAGCAGTACTTC; cdr3_aa: CSVEKAGGTDYEQYF
j_call: TRBJ2-5; v_call: TRBV5-6; d_call: -; cdr3_nt: TGTGCCAGCAGTTCGGGGACCCACAGGGATTTAGAGACCCAGTACTTC; cdr3_aa: CASSSGTHRDLETQYF
j_call: TRBJ2-2; v_call: TRBV6-4; d_call: TRBD1; cdr3_nt: TGTGCCAGCAGTGCCTCGGGACAGCCGGGCGGGGAGCTGTTTTTT; cdr3_aa: CASSASGQPGGELFF
j_call: TRBJ1-2; v_call: TRBV28; d_call: -; cdr3_nt: TGTGCCAGCAGTTTAAGGGGAAACTATGGCTACACCTTC; cdr3_aa: CASSLRGNYGYTF
j_call: TRBJ1-1; v_call: TRBV29-1; d_call: -; cdr3_nt: TGCAGCGTTGAAAAAGGGGATGGGGCTTTCTTT; cdr3_aa: CSVEKGDGAFF
j_call: TRBJ2-7; v_call: TRBV5-5; d_call: -; cdr3_nt: TGTGCCAGCAGCTTGGAGGGAGGCAGCCTTATCGAGCAGTACTTC; cdr3_aa: CASSLEGGSLIEQYF
j_call: TRBJ2-2; v_call: TRBV19; d_call: TRBD1; cdr3_nt: TGTGCCAGTGGACAGGGGGCCGGGGAGCTGTTTTTT; cdr3_aa: CASGQGAGELFF
j_call: TRBJ1-2; v_call: TRBV14; d_call: TRBD1; cdr3_nt: TGTGCCAGCAGCCTGACAGGGTATGGCTACACCTTC; cdr3_aa: CASSLTGYGYTF
j_call: TRBJ2-3; v_call: TRBV27; d_call: TRBD1; cdr3_nt: TGTGCCAGCGGGGACAGCAGCACAGATACGCAGTATTTT; cdr3_aa: CASGDSSTDTQYF
j_call: TRBJ2-1; v_call: TRBV6-5; d_call: TRBD1; cdr3_nt: TGTGCCAGCAGACAGGGGGCAGGATGGGATGAGCAGTTCTTC; cdr3_aa: CASRQGAGWDEQFF
j_call: TRBJ2-5; v_call: TRBV28; d_call: TRBD1; cdr3_nt: TGTGCCAGCAGCCATGCTCTCGGACAGGGCCAAGAGACCCAGTACTTC; cdr3_aa: CASSHALGQGQETQYF
j_call: TRBJ2-7; v_call: TRBV19; d_call: -; cdr3_nt: TGTGCCAGTGCCTTCAATTTAGCACCCTACGAGCAGTACTTC; cdr3_aa: CASAFNLAPYEQYF
j_call: TRBJ2-1; v_call: TRBV29-1; d_call: TRBD2; cdr3_nt: TGCAGCGTTCCTAGCGGGAGGGATCCCTCGCAGTTCTTC; cdr3_aa: CSVPSGRDPSQFF
j_call: TRBJ1-5; v_call: TRBV4-3; d_call: -; cdr3_nt: TGCGCCAGCAGCCAAGACAGGGGACAGCCCCAGCATTTT; cdr3_aa: CASSQDRGQPQHF
j_call: TRBJ2-3; v_call: TRBV6-5; d_call: TRBD1; cdr3_nt: TGTGCCAGCGGGGGCAGGGGGCCAGATACGCAGTATTTT; cdr3_aa: CASGGRGPDTQYF
j_call: TRBJ2-7; v_call: TRBV5-1; d_call: TRBD2; cdr3_nt: TGCGCCAGCAGCTCGGGACTAGCGGGAGTAAGTTACGAGCAGTACTTC; cdr3_aa: CASSSGLAGVSYEQYF